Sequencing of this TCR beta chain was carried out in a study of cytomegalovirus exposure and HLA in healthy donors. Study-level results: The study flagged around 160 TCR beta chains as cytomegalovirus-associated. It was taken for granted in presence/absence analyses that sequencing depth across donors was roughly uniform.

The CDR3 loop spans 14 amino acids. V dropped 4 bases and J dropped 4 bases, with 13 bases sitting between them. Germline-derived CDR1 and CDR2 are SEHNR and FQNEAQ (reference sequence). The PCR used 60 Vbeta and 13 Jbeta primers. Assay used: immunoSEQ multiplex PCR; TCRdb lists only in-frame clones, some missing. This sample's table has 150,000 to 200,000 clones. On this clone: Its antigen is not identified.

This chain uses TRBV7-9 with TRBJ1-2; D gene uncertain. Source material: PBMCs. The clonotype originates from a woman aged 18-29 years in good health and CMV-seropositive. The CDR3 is CASSSRQALYGYTF. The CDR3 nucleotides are TGTGCCAGCAGCTCCCGGCAGGCCCTCTATGGCTACACCTTC.